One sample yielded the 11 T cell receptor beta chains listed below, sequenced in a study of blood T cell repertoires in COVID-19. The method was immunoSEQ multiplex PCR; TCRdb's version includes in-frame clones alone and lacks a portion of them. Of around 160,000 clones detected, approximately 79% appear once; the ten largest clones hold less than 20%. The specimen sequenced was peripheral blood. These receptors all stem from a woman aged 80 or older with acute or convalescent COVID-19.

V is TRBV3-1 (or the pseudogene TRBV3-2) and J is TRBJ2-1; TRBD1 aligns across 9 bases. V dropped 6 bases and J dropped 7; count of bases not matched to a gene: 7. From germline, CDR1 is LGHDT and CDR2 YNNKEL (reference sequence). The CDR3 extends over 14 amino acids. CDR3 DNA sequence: TGTGCCAGCAGAGGGACAGGGATAGTAAATGAGCAGTTCTTC. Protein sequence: CASRGTGIVNEQFF.

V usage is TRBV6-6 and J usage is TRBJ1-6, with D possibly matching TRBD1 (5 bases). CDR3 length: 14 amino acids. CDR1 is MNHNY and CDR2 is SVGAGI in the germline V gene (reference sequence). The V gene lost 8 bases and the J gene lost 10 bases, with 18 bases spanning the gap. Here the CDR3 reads CASWGVVRESPLHF. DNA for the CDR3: TGTGCCAGCTGGGGGGTGGTCAGGGAATCACCCCTCCACTTT.

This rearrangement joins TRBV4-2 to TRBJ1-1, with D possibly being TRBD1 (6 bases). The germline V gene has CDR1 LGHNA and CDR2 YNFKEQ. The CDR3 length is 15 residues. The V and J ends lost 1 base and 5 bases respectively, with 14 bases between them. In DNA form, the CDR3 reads TGTGCCAGCAGCCAAGCGGCAGGGGATACGACTGAAGCTTTCTTT. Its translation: CASSQAAGDTTEAFF.

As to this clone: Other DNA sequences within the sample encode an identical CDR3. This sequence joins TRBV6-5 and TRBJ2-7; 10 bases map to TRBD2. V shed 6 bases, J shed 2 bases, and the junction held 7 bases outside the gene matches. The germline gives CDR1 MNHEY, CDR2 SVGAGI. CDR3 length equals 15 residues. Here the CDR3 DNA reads TGTGCCAGCAGGTATAGGACTAGCGGCCCCTACGAGCAGTACTTC. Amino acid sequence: CASRYRTSGPYEQYF.

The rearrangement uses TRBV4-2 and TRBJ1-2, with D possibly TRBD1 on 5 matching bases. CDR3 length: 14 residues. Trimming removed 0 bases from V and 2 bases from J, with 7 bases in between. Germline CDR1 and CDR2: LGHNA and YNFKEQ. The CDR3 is CASSQDQGNYGYTF. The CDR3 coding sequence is TGTGCCAGCAGCCAAGACCAGGGAAACTATGGCTACACCTTC.

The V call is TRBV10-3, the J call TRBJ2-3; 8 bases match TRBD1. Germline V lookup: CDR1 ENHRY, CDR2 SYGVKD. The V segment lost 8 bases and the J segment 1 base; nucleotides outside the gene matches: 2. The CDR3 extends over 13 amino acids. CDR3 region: CAISGGGTDTQYF. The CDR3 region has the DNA TGTGCCATCTCAGGGGGCGGCACAGATACGCAGTATTTT.

CDR3 in DNA: TGTGCCAGCGGCGGGGGGGGGAACACTGAAGCTTTCTTT. Translation gives CASGGGGNTEAFF. J is TRBJ1-1 and V is TRBV7-6; D possibly corresponds to TRBD1 (5 bases). The CDR3 length is 13 residues. V dropped 8 bases and J dropped 1 base, with 11 bases sitting between them. Germline CDR1 SGHVS, CDR2 FNYEAQ.

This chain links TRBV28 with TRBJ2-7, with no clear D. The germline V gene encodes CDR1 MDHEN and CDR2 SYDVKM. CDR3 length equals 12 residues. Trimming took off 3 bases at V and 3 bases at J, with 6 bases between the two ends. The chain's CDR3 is CASSLAVYEQYF. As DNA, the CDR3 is TGTGCCAGCAGTTTGGCAGTCTACGAGCAGTACTTC.

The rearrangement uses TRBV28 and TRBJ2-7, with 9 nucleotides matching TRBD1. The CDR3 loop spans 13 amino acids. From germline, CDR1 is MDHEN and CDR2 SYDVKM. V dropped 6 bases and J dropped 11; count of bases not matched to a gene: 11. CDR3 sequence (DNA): TGTGCCAGCAGGCTGCCCGGACAGGGGCAAGAGTACTTC. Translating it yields CASRLPGQGQEYF. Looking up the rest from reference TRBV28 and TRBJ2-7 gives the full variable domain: DVKVTQSSRYLVKRTGEKVFLECVQDMDHENMFWYRQDPGLGLRLIYFSYDVKMKEKGDIPEGYSVSREKKERFSLILESASTNQTSMYLCASRLPGQGQEYFGPGTRLTVT.

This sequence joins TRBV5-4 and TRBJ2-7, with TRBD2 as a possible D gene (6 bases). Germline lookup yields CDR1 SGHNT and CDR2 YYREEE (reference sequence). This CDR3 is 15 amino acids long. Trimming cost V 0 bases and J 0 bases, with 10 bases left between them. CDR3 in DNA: TGTGCCAGCAGCTTGGGGGGACTTCCCTCCTACGAGCAGTACTTC. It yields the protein CASSLGGLPSYEQYF.

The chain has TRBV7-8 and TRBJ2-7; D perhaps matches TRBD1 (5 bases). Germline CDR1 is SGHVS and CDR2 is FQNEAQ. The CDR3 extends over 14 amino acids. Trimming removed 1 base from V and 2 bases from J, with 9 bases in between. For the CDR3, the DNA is TGTGCCAGCAGCTTAGATCAGGGTCCCTACGAGCAGTACTTC. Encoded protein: CASSLDQGPYEQYF.